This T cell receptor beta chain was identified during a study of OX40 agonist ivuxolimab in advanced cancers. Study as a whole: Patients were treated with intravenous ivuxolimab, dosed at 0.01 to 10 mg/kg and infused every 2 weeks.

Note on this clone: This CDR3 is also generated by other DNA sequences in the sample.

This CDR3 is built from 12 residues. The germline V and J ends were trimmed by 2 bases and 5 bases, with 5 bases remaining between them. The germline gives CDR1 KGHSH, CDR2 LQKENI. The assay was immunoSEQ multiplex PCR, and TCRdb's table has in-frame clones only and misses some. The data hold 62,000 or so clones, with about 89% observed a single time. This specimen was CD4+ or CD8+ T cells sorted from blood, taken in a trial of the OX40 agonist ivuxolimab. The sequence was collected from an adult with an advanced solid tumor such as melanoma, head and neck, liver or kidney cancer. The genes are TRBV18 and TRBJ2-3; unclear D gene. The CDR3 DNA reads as TGTGCCAGCTCACCAATTGGAGATACGCAGTATTTT. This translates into CASSPIGDTQYF.